Listed below are T cell receptor beta chains from one sample, sequenced in a study of T-cell memory formation after mild COVID-19. TCRdb re-analysed the 5' RACE reads in MiXCR, keeping a single row per CDR3 protein. The table has 550,000 to 650,000 distinct CDR3 sequences, approximately 15% seen once. The specimen sequenced was PBMCs or a T cell subset sorted from them (not recorded which). Source of these receptors: an adult woman who had mild COVID-19 (a few samples of this study predate the infection). Cell type and time point are not known. The CDR3 runs from the conserved cysteine through the conserved F or W. The order of the fields is D gene, J gene, V gene, CDR3 protein. A D gene is named only where the DNA matches it firmly.

D gene: TRBD2
J gene: TRBJ2-1
V gene: TRBV7-2
CDR3 protein: CASSLAATSAYNEQFF

D gene: TRBD1
J gene: TRBJ1-1
V gene: TRBV6-1
CDR3 protein: CASIRDRGNTEAFF

D gene: .
J gene: TRBJ1-2
V gene: TRBV6-5
CDR3 protein: CASSSHTGLYGYTF

D gene: .
J gene: TRBJ2-6
V gene: TRBV7-3
CDR3 protein: CASSWYSGANVLTF

D gene: TRBD1
J gene: TRBJ1-4
V gene: TRBV5-1
CDR3 protein: CASSEAQGQGTKLFF

D gene: TRBD2
J gene: TRBJ2-7
V gene: TRBV5-4
CDR3 protein: CASSSGLADSYEQYF

D gene: TRBD1
J gene: TRBJ2-7
V gene: TRBV12-3/TRBV12-4
CDR3 protein: CASTPGQGSEQYF

D gene: .
J gene: TRBJ1-1
V gene: TRBV5-1
CDR3 protein: CASSGTEQEIEAFF

D gene: .
J gene: TRBJ1-1
V gene: TRBV3-1
CDR3 protein: CASSQDRRTADTEAFF

D gene: TRBD2
J gene: TRBJ2-2
V gene: TRBV29-1
CDR3 protein: CSVGASGRTSTGELFF

D gene: .
J gene: TRBJ1-2
V gene: TRBV20-1
CDR3 protein: CSASGSGYTF

D gene: .
J gene: TRBJ2-5
V gene: TRBV12-3/TRBV12-4
CDR3 protein: CASSLAPGPLETQYF

D gene: TRBD1
J gene: TRBJ2-2
V gene: TRBV7-3
CDR3 protein: CASSLLGQGNTGELFF

D gene: .
J gene: TRBJ2-7
V gene: TRBV6-2/TRBV6-3
CDR3 protein: CASSYSFRATTYEQYF

D gene: .
J gene: TRBJ2-2
V gene: TRBV10-3
CDR3 protein: CAIKVPERAGELFF

D gene: TRBD1
J gene: TRBJ1-1
V gene: TRBV27
CDR3 protein: CASSRHPDRGNTEAFF

D gene: .
J gene: TRBJ1-3
V gene: TRBV2
CDR3 protein: CASSEWLSSGNTIYF

D gene: TRBD2
J gene: TRBJ2-1
V gene: TRBV6-5
CDR3 protein: CASSYVGTRLNNEQFF

D gene: .
J gene: TRBJ2-1
V gene: TRBV24-1
CDR3 protein: CATSDLRDSANEQFF

D gene: .
J gene: TRBJ2-2
V gene: TRBV9
CDR3 protein: CASSPTSARSTGELFF

D gene: TRBD2
J gene: TRBJ2-1
V gene: TRBV30
CDR3 protein: CAFSAGGPSNEQFF

D gene: TRBD1
J gene: TRBJ1-1
V gene: TRBV11-3
CDR3 protein: CASSPRTGMGWTEAFF

D gene: TRBD2
J gene: TRBJ2-1
V gene: TRBV18
CDR3 protein: CASSPTSGGRNEQFF

D gene: TRBD1
J gene: TRBJ2-2
V gene: TRBV19
CDR3 protein: CASSSTGVNTGELFF

D gene: TRBD1
J gene: TRBJ2-1
V gene: TRBV6-5
CDR3 protein: CASSSETGPYNEQFF

D gene: TRBD2
J gene: TRBJ2-1
V gene: TRBV15
CDR3 protein: CATSRNKGLAGINEQFF

D gene: .
J gene: TRBJ1-5
V gene: TRBV20-1
CDR3 protein: CSATDGISNQPQHF

D gene: .
J gene: TRBJ1-5
V gene: TRBV7-9
CDR3 protein: CASSWGGTQPQHF

D gene: .
J gene: TRBJ2-7
V gene: TRBV5-1
CDR3 protein: CASSRSVQSRYEQYF

D gene: TRBD1
J gene: TRBJ2-3
V gene: TRBV27
CDR3 protein: CASSTRRQGRTDTQYF

D gene: TRBD1
J gene: TRBJ1-1
V gene: TRBV7-2
CDR3 protein: CASSSGQAGISTEAFF

D gene: TRBD1
J gene: TRBJ1-1
V gene: TRBV5-1
CDR3 protein: CATGTGGTNTEAFF

D gene: .
J gene: TRBJ2-5
V gene: TRBV20-1
CDR3 protein: CRGQETQYF

D gene: .
J gene: TRBJ2-7
V gene: TRBV7-9
CDR3 protein: CASSLVGITYEQYF

D gene: .
J gene: TRBJ1-2
V gene: TRBV6-1
CDR3 protein: CASSESVGGYGYTF

D gene: .
J gene: TRBJ1-6
V gene: TRBV2
CDR3 protein: CASKEEHVFNSPLHF

D gene: TRBD1
J gene: TRBJ2-7
V gene: TRBV2
CDR3 protein: CASSPIGTGGEQYF

D gene: .
J gene: TRBJ1-2
V gene: TRBV6-5
CDR3 protein: CASSYMGSGYTF

D gene: TRBD2
J gene: TRBJ2-7
V gene: TRBV24-1
CDR3 protein: CATSDPFGTSGDEQYF

D gene: TRBD1
J gene: TRBJ1-5
V gene: TRBV30
CDR3 protein: CAWSKGAGNQPQHF

D gene: .
J gene: TRBJ2-6
V gene: TRBV7-9
CDR3 protein: CASSFLRASRSGANVLTF

D gene: .
J gene: TRBJ1-3
V gene: TRBV21-1
CDR3 protein: CASSRALGVLTGNTIYF

D gene: .
J gene: TRBJ2-1
V gene: TRBV7-9
CDR3 protein: CASSAGSAWQFF

D gene: TRBD1
J gene: TRBJ1-1
V gene: TRBV12-3/TRBV12-4
CDR3 protein: CASTPQGVFEAFF

D gene: .
J gene: TRBJ2-7
V gene: TRBV15
CDR3 protein: CATSLTGTRGYEQYF

D gene: .
J gene: TRBJ2-1
V gene: TRBV5-4
CDR3 protein: CASSSQLYNEQFF

D gene: .
J gene: TRBJ2-6
V gene: TRBV24-1
CDR3 protein: CATSAGDRISGANVLTF

D gene: .
J gene: TRBJ2-3
V gene: TRBV9
CDR3 protein: CASSVRDFHSSTDTQYF

D gene: .
J gene: TRBJ2-7
V gene: TRBV10-3
CDR3 protein: CANTVHRSSYEQYF

D gene: TRBD1
J gene: TRBJ2-5
V gene: TRBV6-5
CDR3 protein: CASRRQGTETQYF

D gene: .
J gene: TRBJ1-5
V gene: TRBV19
CDR3 protein: CASNGRVSSNQPQHF

D gene: .
J gene: TRBJ1-5
V gene: TRBV5-5
CDR3 protein: CASRSGGVNQPQHF

D gene: TRBD2
J gene: TRBJ2-5
V gene: TRBV18
CDR3 protein: CASSPGLAETQYF

D gene: .
J gene: TRBJ2-1
V gene: TRBV20-1
CDR3 protein: CSARSAGRGNEQFF

D gene: TRBD2
J gene: TRBJ2-1
V gene: TRBV24-1
CDR3 protein: CATALAGNNEQFF